The 13 T cell receptor beta chains presented below share a single source sample, sequenced in a study of identical twins. One entry per CDR3 protein, called by TCRdb with MiXCR from the 5' RACE reads. The top ten hold under 2% of the sample, which has about 900,000 distinct CDR3 sequences, roughly an eighth seen once. The same data also contributed to another study, on yellow fever vaccine responses in identical twins.

The specimen was PBMCs. These receptor sequences come from a young woman in good health.

This clonotype was seen a few times. The chain has TRBV9 and TRBJ2-7; possible D gene TRBD2, 6 bases. CDR1 is SGDLS, CDR2 YYNGEE, per germline. The CDR3 is 14 residues long. Trimming removed 6 bases at V and 3 bases at J, with 16 bases between. CDR3 sequence reads: CASTERARCYEQYV. In DNA form, the CDR3 reads TGTGCCAGCACCGAGCGGGCACGCTGCTACGAGCAGTACGTC.

The J gene is TRBJ2-2, the V gene TRBV6-1, with TRBD2 identical over 13 bases. Germline V CDR1 and CDR2: MNHNS, SASEGT. Losses at the gene ends were 6 bases for V and 1 base for J; bases not matched to a gene: 8. The CDR3 consists of 18 residues. The CDR3, as DNA: TGTGCCAGCAGGCGAGCCGGGACTAGCGGGGTGAACACCGGGGAGCTGTTTTTT. Amino acid sequence: CASRRAGTSGVNTGELFF.

The rearrangement uses TRBV5-5 and TRBJ2-7; D uncertain. Trimming left V 4 bases short and J 7 bases short, with 12 bases between. The germline gives CDR1 SGHKS, CDR2 YYEKEE (reference sequence). The CDR3 consists of 12 residues. For the CDR3, the DNA is TGTGCCAGCAGCATACTCTACGGAGAGCAGTACTTC. This sequence encodes CASSILYGEQYF.

The chain joins TRBV4-1 to TRBJ1-5, with D tentatively TRBD1 (5 bases). This CDR3 comprises 16 residues. Trimming took 3 bases from V and 4 from J, leaving 16 bases between them. The V gene's germline CDR1 is MGHRA and CDR2 YSYEKL. This chain's CDR3 is CASSQNPTDRNQPQHF. The CDR3 bases are TGCGCCAGCAGCCAGAATCCGACAGATAGGAATCAGCCCCAGCATTTT.

This clonotype was counted a few times. This chain uses TRBV14 with TRBJ2-1; weak D call: TRBD2 (5 bases). Germline V gene data show CDR1 as SGHDN and CDR2 as FVKESK. V was shortened by 2 bases and J by 6 bases, with 14 bases between the two germline ends. This CDR3 contains 15 residues. CDR3: CASSQSPRRSNEQFF. The CDR3, as DNA: TGTGCCAGCAGCCAATCTCCGCGGAGGAGCAATGAGCAGTTCTTC. The whole variable domain, filled in from reference TRBV14 and TRBJ2-1, reads EAGVTQFPSHSVIEKGQTVTLRCDPISGHDNLYWYRRVMGKEIKFLLHFVKESKQDESGMPNNRFLAERTGGTYSTLKVQPAELEDSGVYFCASSQSPRRSNEQFFGPGTRLTVL.

This clonotype was observed a handful of times. The chain is built from TRBV4-2 and TRBJ1-5; the D gene is possibly TRBD1 (6 bases). Trimming stripped 0 bases from V and 4 bases from J, with 10 bases between. The germline V gene encodes CDR1 LGHNA and CDR2 YNFKEQ. The CDR3 runs to 15 residues. This chain's CDR3 is CASSQDQGPNQPQHF. For the CDR3, the DNA is TGTGCCAGCAGCCAAGATCAGGGGCCTAATCAGCCCCAGCATTTT.

This clonotype has a handful of counts. The chain employs TRBV19 and TRBJ2-5; D possibly corresponds to TRBD1 (5 bases). Per the germline V gene, CDR1 is LNHDA and CDR2 is SQIVND (reference sequence). CDR3 size: 11 residues. V shed 4 bases and J shed 11 bases, with 11 bases lying between them. This CDR3 reads CASSKGEMQYF. The CDR3 DNA reads as TGTGCCAGTAGTAAAGGGGAAATGCAGTACTTC.

The V call is TRBV4-1, the J call TRBJ2-6; weak D call: TRBD1 (6 bases). The CDR3 covers 18 residues. The germline CDR1 and CDR2 sequences are MGHRA and YSYEKL. V was cut by 2 bases and J by 1 base, with 15 bases left in between. The CDR3 loop reads CASSQQPGQLSGANVLTF. For the CDR3, the DNA is TGCGCCAGCAGCCAACAACCGGGACAACTATCTGGGGCCAACGTCCTGACTTTC.

There are a few counts of this clonotype. The chain employs TRBV2 and TRBJ2-2; TRBD2 matches 15 bases. The CDR3 length is 16 residues. With 8 bases clipped from V and 5 bases from J, the junction kept 6 bases outside the gene matches. The germline gives CDR1 SNHLY, CDR2 FYNNEI. For the CDR3, the DNA is TGTGCCAGCTCCTGGACTAGCGGGGGGGCTACCGGGGAGCTGTTTTTT. Encoded protein: CASSWTSGGATGELFF.

The table lists this clonotype with a few counts. The chain has TRBV6-1 and TRBJ1-4; 8 bases are a match to TRBD1. The CDR3 sequence is 16 residues long. CDR1 MNHNS and CDR2 SASEGT come from the germline V gene. The V gene end was trimmed by 6 bases and the J gene end by 8 bases; junction bases not matched to a gene: 14. The CDR3 region is CASRTTIGQGGEKLFF. CDR3 sequence (DNA): TGTGCCAGCAGAACAACTATAGGACAGGGTGGGGAAAAACTGTTTTTT.

The gene calls are TRBV5-1 and TRBJ2-3; possibly TRBD1 for D (6 bases). CDR1 is SGHRS and CDR2 is YFSETQ in the germline V gene. V lost 5 bases and J 1 base, leaving 14 bases between the germline ends. The length of the CDR3 is 15 residues. The DNA for the CDR3 is TGCGCCAGCAGAAGCAGGGGACGGGGCACAGATACGCAGTATTTT. The encoded protein is CASRSRGRGTDTQYF.

The table lists this clonotype with a few counts. V gene TRBV18 combines with J gene TRBJ2-3, with D possibly called TRBD1 or TRBD2 (5 bases each). The germline gives CDR1 KGHSH, CDR2 LQKENI. V was shortened by 2 bases and J by 6 bases, with 15 bases between the two germline ends. The CDR3 is 15 residues long. The CDR3 reads CASSPLSGRGDTQYF. CDR3 nucleotides: TGTGCCAGCTCACCATTGTCGGGGCGAGGGGATACGCAGTATTTT.

The rearrangement uses TRBV19 and TRBJ2-1; D is unclear. Per the germline V gene, CDR1 is LNHDA and CDR2 is SQIVND (reference sequence). The V end lost 3 bases, the J end lost 4 bases, and 7 bases lay between the germline ends. The CDR3 loop spans 13 amino acids. CDR3 sequence: CASSMSLYNEQFF. The DNA of the CDR3 is TGTGCCAGTAGTATGTCGTTGTACAATGAGCAGTTCTTC.